The 29 T cell receptor beta chains below come from one sample, sequenced in a study of OX40 agonist ivuxolimab in advanced cancers. Library preparation used the immunoSEQ multiplex PCR assay. This is the immuneACCESS table as TCRdb keeps it, with only in-frame sequences that have V and J called. A part of the clones is gone; compared with another copy, unresolved V genes explain less than half, and the rest is unexplained. Counted in this sample were over 40,000 clones; just under 85% of them appeared once. The ten largest make up 2.5% to 3% of the sample. The specimen comprised CD4+ or CD8+ T cells sorted from blood, sampled in a trial of the OX40 agonist ivuxolimab. The receptor set was obtained from an adult with an advanced solid tumor such as melanoma, head and neck, liver or kidney cancer.

This chain uses TRBV27 with TRBJ2-3; D possibly matches TRBD1 or TRBD2 (5 bases each). Trimming removed 5 bases at V and 5 bases at J, with 17 bases between. The CDR3 loop spans 15 amino acids. The germline V gene has CDR1 MNHEY and CDR2 SMNVEV (reference sequence). Here the CDR3 reads CASSPGRTPGDTQYF. For the CDR3, the DNA is TGTGCCAGCAGTCCGGGACGGACCCCAGGAGATACGCAGTATTTT.

This clone was recorded a few times. This chain uses TRBV7-9 with TRBJ1-5; possible D gene TRBD1, 5 bases. CDR1 and CDR2 from the germline V gene are SEHNR and FQNEAQ (reference sequence). V shed 5 bases and J shed 0 bases, with 14 bases lying between them. The CDR3 length is 16 residues. This CDR3 reads CASSNYETVSNQPQHF. DNA for the CDR3: TGTGCCAGCAGCAACTACGAGACAGTTAGCAATCAGCCCCAGCATTTT.

The chain uses TRBV6-5 and TRBJ2-6; D is possibly TRBD2 (6 bases). In germline, CDR1 is MNHEY, CDR2 SVGAGI. The CDR3 runs to 15 residues. V was shortened by 2 bases and J by 4 bases, with 9 bases between the two germline ends. As DNA, the CDR3 is TGTGCCAGCAGTTACGGGGGGTCAGGGGCCAACGTCCTGACTTTC. Its translation: CASSYGGSGANVLTF.

The chain recombines TRBV4-2 with TRBJ1-1, with 9 bases lining up with TRBD1. V gave up 4 bases and J gave up 5 bases; unmatched junction bases: 11. The germline CDR1 and CDR2 sequences are LGHNA and YNFKEQ. CDR3 size: 16 residues. The CDR3 bases are TGTGCCAGCAGCCGCCTCCGGGACAGGGAAAGGACTGAAGCTTTCTTT. Amino acids: CASSRLRDRERTEAFF.

V usage is TRBV11-2 and J usage is TRBJ2-7; D is tentatively TRBD1 or TRBD2 (5 bases each). The CDR3 has 14 residues. Trimming pared 0 bases from V and 0 bases from J, leaving 6 bases between. CDR1 SGHAT and CDR2 FQNNGV come from the germline V gene. CDR3 sequence: CASSLDGASYEQYF. The CDR3, as DNA: TGTGCCAGCAGCTTAGACGGGGCCTCCTACGAGCAGTACTTC.

This chain uses TRBV19 with TRBJ1-5; the match to TRBD1 covers 9 bases. V lost 10 bases and J lost 6; bases outside the gene matches: 10. This CDR3 has 14 amino acids. Germline V lookup: CDR1 LNHDA, CDR2 SQIVND (reference sequence). The CDR3 spells CATAITGGSQPQHF. The CDR3 DNA follows: TGTGCCACCGCTATAACAGGGGGCTCTCAGCCCCAGCATTTT.

V is TRBV6-6 and J is TRBJ2-7; D not certain. CDR3 length: 14 residues. Trimming took off 1 base at V and 0 bases at J, with 7 bases between the two ends. Germline lookup yields CDR1 MNHNY and CDR2 SVGAGI (reference sequence). DNA for the CDR3: TGTGCCAGCAGTTACTTGATGAGCTCCTACGAGCAGTACTTC. This translates into CASSYLMSSYEQYF.

V gene TRBV25-1 combines with J gene TRBJ2-3, with a possible D match to TRBD2 (6 bases). The germline gives CDR1 MGHDK, CDR2 SYGVNS. The V and J ends lost 11 bases and 1 base respectively, with 13 bases between them. The CDR3 has 13 residues. CDR3 in amino acids: CAGGRGGTDTQYF. CDR3 DNA sequence: TGTGCCGGCGGGCGGGGAGGCACAGATACGCAGTATTTT.

V gene TRBV5-4 combines with J gene TRBJ2-1, with 8 bases fitting TRBD2. V was pared by 3 bases and J by 7 bases, with 15 bases of the junction left unmatched. Germline loops: CDR1 SGHNT, CDR2 YYREEE (reference sequence). The CDR3 has 17 residues. The CDR3 nucleotides read TGTGCCAGCAGCTCCTATCTAGCGGGCCTACTTTTAAATGAGCAGTTCTTC. This translates into CASSSYLAGLLLNEQFF.

This chain uses TRBV2 with TRBJ1-4, with TRBD1 matching 8 bases. V lost 4 bases to trimming and J lost 7 bases; unmatched junction nucleotides: 5. The CDR3 is 14 residues long. Germline V gene lookup returns CDR1 SNHLY and CDR2 FYNNEI. The CDR3 here is CASSGTGRSEKLFF. The CDR3 DNA reads as TGTGCCAGCAGTGGGACAGGGCGTAGTGAAAAACTGTTTTTT. The whole variable domain, filled in from reference TRBV2 and TRBJ1-4, reads EPEVTQTPSHQVTQMGQEVILRCVPISNHLYFYWYRQILGQKVEFLVSFYNNEISEKSEIFDDQFSVERPDGSNFTLKIRSTKLEDSAMYFCASSGTGRSEKLFFGSGTQLSVL.

The chain recombines TRBV6-5 with TRBJ2-7; 12 bases map to TRBD2. Germline CDR1 reads MNHEY; CDR2 reads SVGAGI. This CDR3 spans 15 amino acids. The junction had 6 bases not matched to a gene; V was cut back by 0 bases and J by 9 bases. The CDR3 bases are TGTGCCAGCAGTTACTCCGGGACTAGCGGGTCGGCGCAGTACTTC. It encodes CASSYSGTSGSAQYF.

The V call is TRBV2, the J call TRBJ2-7, with D unresolved. This CDR3 contains 13 residues. Trimming cost V 3 bases and J 4 bases, with 10 bases left between them. Germline CDR1 SNHLY, CDR2 FYNNEI. This chain's CDR3 is CASSEMRSYEQYF. CDR3 nucleotides: TGTGCCAGCAGTGAGATGAGGAGTTACGAGCAGTACTTC.

The chain uses TRBV27 and TRBJ2-2; 8 positions agree with TRBD1. The CDR3 spans 18 residues. The V and J ends lost 4 bases and 2 bases, in that order; junction bases with no gene match: 12. From germline, CDR1 is MNHEY and CDR2 SMNVEV (reference sequence). Written as DNA, the CDR3 is TGTGCCAGCAGTTCTCCCTGGACAGGGTGGTTTAACACCGGGGAGCTGTTTTTT. This encodes CASSSPWTGWFNTGELFF.

The CDR3 loop reads CSVPRGQQTQETQYF. CDR3 sequence (DNA): TGCAGCGTTCCTAGGGGTCAGCAGACCCAAGAGACCCAGTACTTC. The rearrangement joins TRBV29-1 to TRBJ2-5; possible D gene TRBD1, 5 bases. The CDR3 runs to 15 residues. Per germline, CDR1 SQVTM and CDR2 ANQGSEA. V lost 5 bases to trimming and J lost 1 base, with 17 bases between them. Using reference TRBV29-1 and TRBJ2-5 for the parts outside the CDR3, the full variable domain is SAVISQKPSRDICQRGTSLTIQCQVDSQVTMMFWYRQQPGQSLTLIATANQGSEATYESGFVIDKFPISRPNLTFSTLTVSNMSPEDSSIYLCSVPRGQQTQETQYFGPGTRLLVL.

The J gene is TRBJ2-3, the V gene TRBV19; 11 bases match TRBD1. With V trimmed by 7 bases and J by 0 bases, 3 bases remained unmatched. The CDR3 loop spans 15 amino acids. Germline V gene lookup returns CDR1 LNHDA and CDR2 SQIVND (reference sequence). For the CDR3, the DNA is TGTGCCAGTATCCGGGACAGGGGGAGCACAGATACGCAGTATTTT. Amino acids: CASIRDRGSTDTQYF.

V is TRBV14 and J is TRBJ1-4; D is unresolved. The CDR3 sequence is 15 residues long. The V and J ends lost 2 bases and 3 bases respectively, with 10 bases between them. Germline values: CDR1 SGHDN, CDR2 FVKESK. The CDR3 reads CASSQFGEANEKLFF. CDR3 nucleotide sequence: TGTGCCAGCAGCCAATTCGGGGAGGCTAATGAAAAACTGTTTTTT.

The gene calls are TRBV23-1 and TRBJ2-2; tentative D call: TRBD1 (6 bases). TRBV23-1 is an open reading frame whose function is uncertain. V dropped 4 bases and J dropped 6 bases, with 21 bases sitting between them. The CDR3 spans 17 residues. The CDR3 loop reads CASSLRERRTDSGELFF. The CDR3 DNA reads as TGCGCCAGCAGTCTGAGGGAACGACGGACAGACTCCGGGGAGCTGTTTTTT.

This clone was seen just once. This chain joins TRBV28 and TRBJ2-7; no clear D gene. The CDR3 length is 12 residues. Germline V lookup: CDR1 MDHEN, CDR2 SYDVKM. The V gene lost 6 bases and the J gene lost 4 bases, with 10 bases spanning the gap. CDR3: CASRLSEYEQYF. The CDR3 DNA is TGTGCCAGCAGGCTATCCGAGTACGAGCAGTACTTC.

The chain's CDR3 is CASSCRPYQGEVDGYTF. CDR3 bases: TGTGCCAGCAGTTGCCGCCCATATCAGGGGGAAGTTGATGGCTACACCTTC. This chain joins TRBV28 and TRBJ1-2, with 7 nucleotides matching TRBD1. This CDR3 comprises 17 residues. Germline V gene sequence: CDR1 MDHEN, CDR2 SYDVKM. V shed 4 bases, J shed 6 bases, and the junction held 17 bases outside the gene matches.

This clone was counted between two and nine times. Germline is not matched at one junction end, which may reflect a read error. Other DNA sequences from this sample encode an identical CDR3 as well. The J gene is TRBJ2-1, the V gene TRBV7-7; D is possibly TRBD1 (5 bases). Germline loops: CDR1 SSHAT, CDR2 FNYEAQ (reference sequence). The length of the CDR3 is 15 residues. CDR3 amino acids: CASSPDRSSYNEQFF. CDR3 bases: TGTGCTAGCAGCCCCGACAGAAGCTCCTACAATGAGCAGTTCTTC.

The count of this clone is one. This chain links TRBV28 with TRBJ2-7; 14 nucleotides line up with TRBD2. The germline V gene encodes CDR1 MDHEN and CDR2 SYDVKM. With V trimmed by 4 bases and J by 5 bases, 4 bases remained unmatched. This CDR3 spans 15 amino acids. The CDR3 coding sequence is TGTGCCAGCAGTTCGGGACTAGCGGGAGCTAACGAGCAGTACTTC. The encoded protein is CASSSGLAGANEQYF.

This clone was seen only once. CDR3 sequence (DNA): TGTGCCAGCAGTTTAAACCGCCATGAAAAACTGTTTTTT. Translated, it gives CASSLNRHEKLFF. The chain uses TRBV28 and TRBJ1-4; D remains ambiguous. The germline V and J ends were trimmed by 2 bases and 6 bases, with 7 bases remaining between them. The CDR3 is 13 residues long. In germline, CDR1 is MDHEN, CDR2 SYDVKM.

The chain couples TRBV5-6 to TRBJ2-1; D is uncertain. This CDR3 is built from 12 residues. Looked up from germline, CDR1 is SGHDT and CDR2 is YYEEEE. Trimming shortened V by 1 base and J by 5 bases, and 4 bases separated the two germline ends. CDR3 DNA sequence: TGTGCCAGCAGCTTGCGGAACAATGAGCAGTTCTTC. This translates into CASSLRNNEQFF.

The CDR3 nucleotides read TGTGCCAGCAGCTTGGGAGCGGGAGGGCCAGGGGAGACCCAGTACTTC. Translating gives CASSLGAGGPGETQYF. This chain connects TRBV7-6 to TRBJ2-5; 10 bases line up with TRBD2. CDR1 is SGHVS, CDR2 FNYEAQ, per germline. V lost 3 bases and J lost 5; bases outside the gene matches: 9. This CDR3 is 16 amino acids long.

The chain carries TRBV28 and TRBJ2-7; D is tentatively TRBD1 or TRBD2 (6 bases each). With 8 bases removed from V and 6 bases from J, the gap between germline ends came to 23 bases. The CDR3 has 15 residues. Germline V gene data show CDR1 as MDHEN and CDR2 as SYDVKM. The DNA for the CDR3 is TGTGCCAGCCGGATGGGGGGCTCCCTCGTGGTCGAGCAGTACTTC. This sequence encodes CASRMGGSLVVEQYF.

The V gene is TRBV19, the J gene TRBJ2-2, with 11 bases lining up with TRBD2. Germline assignment: CDR1 LNHDA and CDR2 SQIVND (reference sequence). The trim removed 10 bases at V and 5 bases at J, leaving 12 bases unmatched. The CDR3 runs 16 residues. CDR3 coding DNA: TGTGCCACCCTTAGCGGGAGGGCCCTTGGGACCGGGGAGCTGTTTTTT. Translation gives CATLSGRALGTGELFF.

The V call is TRBV7-3, the J call TRBJ2-1; 8 bases are a match to TRBD2. The CDR3 covers 13 residues. The ends lost 5 bases at V and 9 bases at J; junction bases unmatched: 6. The germline CDR1 and CDR2 sequences are SGHTA and FQGTGA. The CDR3 bases are TGTGCCAGCAGCATCAAGCGGGAGACTGAGCAGTTCTTC. It yields the protein CASSIKRETEQFF.

The genes are TRBV19 and TRBJ2-7; 7 nucleotides align to TRBD1. The germline V gene encodes CDR1 LNHDA and CDR2 SQIVND (reference sequence). The CDR3 runs to 12 residues. The junction had 3 bases not matched to a gene; V was cut back by 4 bases and J by 6 bases. The CDR3 DNA follows: TGTGCCAGTAGTACCTACAGGGGCGAGCAGTACTTC. It encodes CASSTYRGEQYF.

The chain carries TRBV2 and TRBJ1-1; no reliable D call. The CDR3 is 14 amino acids. CDR1 and CDR2 from the germline V gene are SNHLY and FYNNEI. V was trimmed by 3 bases and J by 0 bases, leaving 8 bases between them. The CDR3 sequence is CASSDRELNTEAFF. Written as DNA, the CDR3 is TGTGCCAGCAGTGACCGAGAACTGAACACTGAAGCTTTCTTT.